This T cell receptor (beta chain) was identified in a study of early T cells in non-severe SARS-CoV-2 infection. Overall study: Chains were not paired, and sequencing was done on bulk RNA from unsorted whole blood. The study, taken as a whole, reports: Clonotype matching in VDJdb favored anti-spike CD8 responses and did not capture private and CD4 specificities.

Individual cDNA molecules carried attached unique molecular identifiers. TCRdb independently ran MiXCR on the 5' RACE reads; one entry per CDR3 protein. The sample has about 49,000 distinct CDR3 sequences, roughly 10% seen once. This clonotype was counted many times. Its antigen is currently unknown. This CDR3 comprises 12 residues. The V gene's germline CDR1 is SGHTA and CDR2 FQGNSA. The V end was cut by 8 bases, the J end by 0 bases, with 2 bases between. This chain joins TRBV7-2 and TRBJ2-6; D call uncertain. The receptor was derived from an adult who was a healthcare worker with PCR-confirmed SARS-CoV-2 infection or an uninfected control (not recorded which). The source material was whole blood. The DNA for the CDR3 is TGTGCCAGCGGCTCTGGGGCCAACGTCCTGACTTTC. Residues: CASGSGANVLTF.